Listed below are T cell receptor beta chains from one sample, sequenced in a study of blood T cell repertoires in COVID-19. Profiling relied on immunoSEQ multiplex PCR, and the TCRdb table lists in-frame clones only, not all of them. The sample includes under 400,000 clones, approximately 88% of them seen just once. The sequenced sample consisted of peripheral blood. These receptors all stem from a woman aged 30 to 39 with COVID-19, enrolled during active disease. The CDR3 runs from the conserved cysteine through the conserved F or W. A D gene is named only where the DNA matches it firmly. Size is omitted from some rows. Given values are once, few, many or a class for expanded clones.

d_call clone_size j_call v_call cdr3_nt cdr3_aa
TRBD1 - TRBJ1-5 TRBV2 TGTGCCAGCAGGGGAGGACAGGGAGATCAGCCCCAGCATTTT CASRGGQGDQPQHF
- - TRBJ1-5 TRBV4-2 TGTGCCAGCAGCCAAGGCGACAGTAGTTATTATAGCAATCAGCCCCAGCATTTT CASSQGDSSYYSNQPQHF
TRBD1 - TRBJ1-1 TRBV9 TGTGCCAGCAGCCTCGGACAGGGGGCATGGGCTGAAGCTTTCTTT CASSLGQGAWAEAFF
- - TRBJ1-5 TRBV19 TGTGCCAGTAGTCCACGACAGTACTCAAGGAATCAGCCCCAGCATTTT CASSPRQYSRNQPQHF
- - TRBJ1-5 TRBV7-2 TGTGCCAGCAGCTTAGCCCGGGGTCAGCCCCAGCATTTT CASSLARGQPQHF
- few TRBJ1-1 TRBV4-1 TGCGCCAGCAGCCAAGATCTATCTACGCTGGAAGCTTTCTTT CASSQDLSTLEAFF
- - TRBJ1-1 TRBV19 TGTGCCAGTAGTATGGGCAGTCGCAGCACTGAAGCTTTCTTT CASSMGSRSTEAFF
TRBD2 - TRBJ2-1 TRBV3-1/TRBV3-2 TGTGCCAGCAGCCAAGATCCTACGGGACTAGGAAATGAGCAGTTCTTC CASSQDPTGLGNEQFF
TRBD2 - TRBJ2-3 TRBV5-5 TGTGCCAGCAGCTTCACTAGCGGGGAGTCAGATACGCAGTATTTT CASSFTSGESDTQYF
- - TRBJ2-5 TRBV19 TGTGCCAGTAGTGACAGTTCGTGGAAGACCCAGTACTTC CASSDSSWKTQYF
- - TRBJ1-5 TRBV7-2 TGTGCCAGCAGCTTGGGCGTGTATCAGCCCCAGCATTTT CASSLGVYQPQHF
TRBD1 - TRBJ1-1 TRBV5-1 TGCGCCAGCAGATTCGGGACAGAGAACACTGAAGCTTTCTTT CASRFGTENTEAFF
- - TRBJ1-6 TRBV18 TGTGCCAGCTCACCTCAGTGGGGCTCTGATTCACCCCTCCACTTT CASSPQWGSDSPLHF
- once TRBJ1-1 TRBV5-8 TGTGCCAGCGTCAAAGGGGTGAACACTGAAGCTTTCTTT CASVKGVNTEAFF
TRBD2 few TRBJ2-5 TRBV29-1 TGCAGCGTTAAGTCCGGGGGGACGGAGACCCAGTACTTC CSVKSGGTETQYF
TRBD2 - TRBJ2-5 TRBV4-2 TGTGCCAGCAGCCCCGGGACTAGCGGACAAGAGACCCAGTACTTC CASSPGTSGQETQYF
- - TRBJ1-5 TRBV30 TGTGCCTGGAGTGGGGGAGACAATCAGCCCCAGCATTTT CAWSGGDNQPQHF
- few TRBJ1-1 TRBV6-5 TGTGCCAGCAGCCCGACCGACGGAGACACTGAAGCTTTCTTT CASSPTDGDTEAFF
TRBD1 - TRBJ2-2 TRBV7-6 TGTGCCAGCAGCTCTACTAGACAGGGTTCCGGGGAGCTGTTTTTT CASSSTRQGSGELFF
- - TRBJ1-4 TRBV6-5 TGTGCCAGCAGGCCCCAGACAGGAAATGAAAAACTGTTTTTT CASRPQTGNEKLFF
TRBD1 - TRBJ1-1 TRBV7-2 TGTGCCAGCAGCATACCAGGGACAGGGTCCGCTTTCTTT CASSIPGTGSAFF
TRBD1 - TRBJ1-6 TRBV30 TGTGCCTGTTCGACAGGGTGGAGTTCACCCCTCCACTTT CACSTGWSSPLHF
TRBD1 - TRBJ1-2 TRBV28 TGTGCCAGCAGGTCAAAGGGGGACAGGGGGCGAAGCGGTGGCTACACCTTC CASRSKGDRGRSGGYTF
- - TRBJ1-1 TRBV11-3 TGTGCCAGCAGCGGACCTGGCGAGGGCACTGAAGCTTTCTTT CASSGPGEGTEAFF
- - TRBJ1-3 TRBV10-3 TGTGCCATCAACCCCGCGGGGACGGGGGGAAACACCATATATTTT CAINPAGTGGNTIYF
TRBD2 - TRBJ2-3 TRBV7-6 TGTGCCAGCAGCTCCGGGACTAGCGGGCCGCCCGAGTATTTT CASSSGTSGPPEYF
TRBD2 - TRBJ2-1 TRBV7-2 TGTGCCAGCAGCTTGACTAGCGGGCCATACAATGAGCAGTTCTTC CASSLTSGPYNEQFF
- - TRBJ1-2 TRBV30 TGTGCCTGTAACCCAGGCAGTGGCTACACCTTC CACNPGSGYTF
TRBD2 - TRBJ2-3 TRBV7-6 TGTGCCAGCAGCTTAGCGGGGCGGGGGGGCCCAGATACGCAGTATTTT CASSLAGRGGPDTQYF
TRBD2 - TRBJ2-1 TRBV7-2 TGTGCCAGCAGCTTAGCCCTAGCGGGGGCAGAGGAGCAGTTCTTC CASSLALAGAEEQFF
- - TRBJ2-1 TRBV2 TGTGCCAGCAGTTTGTTAAATTCAGGGTCCAATGAGCAGTTCTTC CASSLLNSGSNEQFF
- - TRBJ1-1 TRBV11-3 TGTGCCAGCAGCTTATCTAACGGTGAAGCTTTCTTT CASSLSNGEAFF
- once TRBJ1-2 TRBV5-6 TGTGCCAGCAGCCTGGGGAGTAGCTACACCTTC CASSLGSSYTF
- - TRBJ2-5 TRBV6-2/TRBV6-3 TGTGCCAGCAGTAGGACAGCCCAAGAGACCCAGTACTTC CASSRTAQETQYF
TRBD1 - TRBJ1-1 TRBV9 TGTGCCAGCAGCACGCGGTCCCAGGGGGGGAACACTGAAGCTTTCTTT CASSTRSQGGNTEAFF
TRBD1 - TRBJ2-7 TRBV6-2/TRBV6-3 TGTGCCAGCAGTCCGGGACAGCCCTACGAGCAGTACTTC CASSPGQPYEQYF
TRBD1 - TRBJ1-2 TRBV5-8 TGTGCTTTCAGGGGGAGATTCTATGGCTACACCTTC CAFRGRFYGYTF
- - TRBJ2-7 TRBV4-2 TGTGCCAGCAGCCAAGCGGGGGGGACAGACTCCTACGAGCAGTACTTC CASSQAGGTDSYEQYF
TRBD1 - TRBJ1-2 TRBV5-8 TGTGCCAGCAGCCAGGGGGAATGGGATTTCTATGGCTACACCTTC CASSQGEWDFYGYTF
- - TRBJ1-5 TRBV4-1 TGCGCCAGCAGCCAAGACAGGATTCTGCCCCAGCATTTT CASSQDRILPQHF
- medium-sized TRBJ2-5 TRBV6-6 TGTGCCAGCAGTTACATGCAGGCCCAAGAGACCCAGTACTTC CASSYMQAQETQYF
- - TRBJ2-3 TRBV5-1 TGCGCCAGCAGTGTTAGGGGGAAGTCATCAGATACGCAGTATTTT CASSVRGKSSDTQYF